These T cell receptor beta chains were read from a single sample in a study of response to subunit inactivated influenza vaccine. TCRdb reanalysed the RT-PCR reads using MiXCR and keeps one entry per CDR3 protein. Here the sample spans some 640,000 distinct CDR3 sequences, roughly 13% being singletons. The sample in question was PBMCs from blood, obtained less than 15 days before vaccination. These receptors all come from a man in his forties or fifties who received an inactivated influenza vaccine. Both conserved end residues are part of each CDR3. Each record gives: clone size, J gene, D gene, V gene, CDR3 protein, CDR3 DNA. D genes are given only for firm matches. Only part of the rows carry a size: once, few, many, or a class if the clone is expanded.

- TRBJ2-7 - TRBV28 CASSAGGAANHYEQYF TGTGCCAGCAGTGCCGGAGGAGCGGCCAACCACTACGAGCAGTACTTC
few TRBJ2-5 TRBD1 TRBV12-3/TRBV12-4 CASTKQGAETQYF TGTGCCAGCACCAAACAGGGGGCAGAGACCCAGTACTTC
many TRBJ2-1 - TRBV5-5 CASSSQPGLYNEQFF TGTGCCAGCAGCTCCCAGCCGGGACTTTACAATGAGCAGTTCTTC
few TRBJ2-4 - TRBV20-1 CSALRVAKNIQYF TGCAGTGCCCTACGGGTAGCCAAAAACATTCAGTACTTC
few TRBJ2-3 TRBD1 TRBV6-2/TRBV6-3 CASSFDRAHTQYF TGTGCCAGCAGCTTCGACAGGGCCCATACGCAGTATTTT
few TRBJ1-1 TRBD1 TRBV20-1 CSARQGDHTEAFF TGCAGTGCTAGACAGGGGGACCACACTGAAGCTTTCTTT
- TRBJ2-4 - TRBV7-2 CASSSTAGKNIQYF TGTGCCAGCAGCTCGACAGCAGGCAAAAACATTCAGTACTTC
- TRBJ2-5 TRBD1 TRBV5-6 CASSPGQGDQYF TGTGCCAGCAGCCCAGGACAGGGAGACCAGTACTTC
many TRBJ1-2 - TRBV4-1 CASSLRAGSAAGHTF TGCGCCAGCAGCCTACGCGCTGGGAGTGCAGCGGGGCACACCTTC
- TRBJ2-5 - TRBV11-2 CASSLFLTQETQYF TGTGCCAGCAGCTTATTTTTGACCCAAGAGACCCAGTACTTC
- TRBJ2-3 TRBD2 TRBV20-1 CSARTLAGGRAQYF TGCAGTGCTAGAACACTAGCGGGGGGCCGGGCGCAGTATTTT
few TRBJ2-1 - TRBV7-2 CASNPGWGEKNEQFF TGTGCCAGCAACCCAGGGTGGGGAGAGAAGAATGAGCAGTTCTTC
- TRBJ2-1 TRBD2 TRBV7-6 CASSFQPGTSGASEQFF TGTGCCAGCAGCTTCCAACCCGGGACTAGCGGGGCCAGTGAGCAGTTCTTC
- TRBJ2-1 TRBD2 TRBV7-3 CASSRAGTSNEQFF TGTGCCAGCAGCCGGGCCGGGACTAGTAATGAGCAGTTCTTC
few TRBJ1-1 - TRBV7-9 CASSFRGRQGSTEAFF -
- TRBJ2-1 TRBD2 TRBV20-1 CSARGLAGIAYNEQFF TGCAGTGCTAGAGGACTAGCGGGGATAGCCTACAATGAGCAGTTCTTC
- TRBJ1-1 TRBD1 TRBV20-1 CSATRGQGASEAFF TGCAGTGCGACCCGGGGACAGGGGGCTAGTGAAGCTTTCTTT
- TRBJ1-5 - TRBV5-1 CASSRNTNQPQHF TGCGCCAGCAGCCGCAATACCAATCAGCCCCAGCATTTT
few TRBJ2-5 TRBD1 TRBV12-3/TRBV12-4 CASTTDRGLGTQYF TGTGCCAGCACCACAGACAGGGGGCTGGGGACCCAGTACTTC
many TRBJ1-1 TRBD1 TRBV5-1 CASSAGQSNTEAFF TGCGCCAGCAGCGCGGGACAGTCGAACACTGAAGCTTTCTTT
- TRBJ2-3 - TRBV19 CASRAQTGGGIFSTDTQYF TGTGCCAGTAGAGCCCAGACAGGTGGGGGGATCTTTAGCACAGATACGCAGTATTTT
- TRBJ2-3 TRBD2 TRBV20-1 CSAILPPGSGGSEPTDTQYF TGCAGTGCTATCCTCCCCCCGGGTAGCGGGGGTAGCGAACCCACAGATACGCAGTATTTT
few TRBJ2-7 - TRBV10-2 CASSEGRIGRAYEQYF TGCGCCAGCAGTGAAGGCCGGATTGGCAGGGCCTACGAGCAGTACTTC
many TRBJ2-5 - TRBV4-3 CASSQVQENQETQYF TGCGCCAGCAGCCAGGTACAGGAGAACCAAGAGACCCAGTACTTC
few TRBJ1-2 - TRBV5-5 CASSLTAGNYGYTF TGTGCCAGCAGCTTGACCGCAGGGAACTATGGCTACACCTTC
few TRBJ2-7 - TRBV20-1 CSAPYGLPYEQYF TGCAGTGCTCCCTATGGACTACCCTACGAGCAGTACTTC
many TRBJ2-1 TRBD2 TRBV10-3 CAISLAGENNEQFF TGTGCCATCAGCCTAGCGGGAGAGAACAATGAGCAGTTCTTC
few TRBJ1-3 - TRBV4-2 CASSHRGGQSRNTIYF TGTGCCAGCAGCCACCGGGGGGGGCAGTCAAGAAACACCATATATTTT
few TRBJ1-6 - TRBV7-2 CASSLTRTRSSSPLHF TGTGCCAGCAGCTTAACACGGACCCGAAGCAGTTCACCCCTCCACTTT
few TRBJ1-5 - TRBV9 CASSESEFQPQHF TGTGCCAGCAGCGAGTCGGAGTTTCAGCCCCAGCATTTT
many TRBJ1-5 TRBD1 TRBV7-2 CASSADDRVAQPQHF TGTGCCAGCAGCGCAGATGACAGGGTGGCTCAGCCCCAGCATTTT
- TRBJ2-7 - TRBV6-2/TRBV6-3 CASSMARFRDRSF TGTGCCAGCAGTATGGCGAGATTCCGGGACCGAAGTTTT
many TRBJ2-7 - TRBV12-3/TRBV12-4 CASRNYEQYF TGTGCCAGCAGGAACTACGAGCAGTACTTC
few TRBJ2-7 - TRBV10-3 CATRDASYEQYF TGTGCCACCCGGGACGCTTCCTACGAGCAGTACTTC
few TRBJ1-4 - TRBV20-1 CSAQRTATNEKLFF TGCAGTGCCCAGAGAACTGCAACTAATGAAAAACTGTTTTTT
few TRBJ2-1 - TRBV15 CATSRLTGISYNEQFF TGTGCCACCAGCAGACTAACAGGGATATCCTACAATGAGCAGTTCTTC
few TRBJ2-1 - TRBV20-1 CSARDAGTAGGQFF TGCAGTGCTAGAGACGCCGGGACTGCCGGCGGGCAGTTCTTC
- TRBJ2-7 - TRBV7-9 CASSSEGSPAYEQYF TGTGCCAGCAGCTCGGAGGGGTCGCCGGCCTACGAGCAGTACTTC
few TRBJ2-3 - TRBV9 CASSVAHSGDTQYF TGTGCCAGCAGCGTAGCTCACAGTGGGGATACGCAGTATTTT
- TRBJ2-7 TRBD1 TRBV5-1 CASSVDRDSYEQYF TGCGCCAGCAGCGTGGACAGGGACTCCTACGAGCAGTACTTC
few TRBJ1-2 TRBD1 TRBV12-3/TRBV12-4 CASSSTGFAYGYTF TGTGCCAGCAGTTCGACAGGGTTTGCCTATGGCTACACCTTC
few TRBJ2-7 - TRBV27 CASSLSTDSSSYEQYF TGTGCCAGCAGTTTATCGACGGACAGCAGCTCCTACGAGCAGTACTTC
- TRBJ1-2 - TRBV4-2 CAMSPGQNYGYTF TGTGCCATGAGCCCCGGACAGAACTATGGCTACACCTTC
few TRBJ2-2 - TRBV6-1 CARKQGPRTGELFF TGTGCCAGAAAACAGGGCCCCAGGACCGGGGAGCTGTTTTTT
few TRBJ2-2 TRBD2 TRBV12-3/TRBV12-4 CASSPLTSFSGELFF TGTGCCAGCAGTCCACTGACTAGCTTTTCCGGGGAGCTGTTTTTT
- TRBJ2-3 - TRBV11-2 CASTERGGLADTQYF TGTGCCAGCACCGAGAGGGGGGGGCTGGCAGATACGCAGTATTTT
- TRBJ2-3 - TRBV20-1 CSAQDTDTQYF TGCAGTGCCCAAGACACAGATACGCAGTATTTT
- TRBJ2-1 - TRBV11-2 CASSLSSRFANSYNEQFF TGTGCCAGCAGCTTAAGTTCGAGGTTTGCCAATTCCTACAATGAGCAGTTCTTC